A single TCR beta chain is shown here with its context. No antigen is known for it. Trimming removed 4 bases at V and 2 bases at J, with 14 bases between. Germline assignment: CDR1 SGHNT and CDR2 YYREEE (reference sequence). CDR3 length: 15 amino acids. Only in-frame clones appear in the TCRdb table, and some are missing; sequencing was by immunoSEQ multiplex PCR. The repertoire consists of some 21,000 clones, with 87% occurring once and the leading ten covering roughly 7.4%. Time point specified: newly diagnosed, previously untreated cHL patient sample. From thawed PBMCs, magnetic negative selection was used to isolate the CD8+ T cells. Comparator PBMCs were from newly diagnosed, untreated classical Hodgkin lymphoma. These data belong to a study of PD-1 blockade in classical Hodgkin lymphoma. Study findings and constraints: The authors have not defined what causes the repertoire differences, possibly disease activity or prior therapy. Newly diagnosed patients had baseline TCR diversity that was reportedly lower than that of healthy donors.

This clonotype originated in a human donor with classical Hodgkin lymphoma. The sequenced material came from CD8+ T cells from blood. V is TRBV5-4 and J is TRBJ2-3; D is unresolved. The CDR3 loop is CASSTELGVTDTQYF. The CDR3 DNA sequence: TGTGCCAGCAGCACGGAGCTGGGCGTCACAGATACGCAGTATTTT. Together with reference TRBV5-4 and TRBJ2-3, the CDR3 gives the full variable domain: ETGVTQSPTHLIKTRGQQVTLRCSSQSGHNTVSWYQQALGQGPQFIFQYYREEENGRGNFPPRFSGLQFPNYSSELNVNALELDDSALYLCASSTELGVTDTQYFGPGTRLTVL.